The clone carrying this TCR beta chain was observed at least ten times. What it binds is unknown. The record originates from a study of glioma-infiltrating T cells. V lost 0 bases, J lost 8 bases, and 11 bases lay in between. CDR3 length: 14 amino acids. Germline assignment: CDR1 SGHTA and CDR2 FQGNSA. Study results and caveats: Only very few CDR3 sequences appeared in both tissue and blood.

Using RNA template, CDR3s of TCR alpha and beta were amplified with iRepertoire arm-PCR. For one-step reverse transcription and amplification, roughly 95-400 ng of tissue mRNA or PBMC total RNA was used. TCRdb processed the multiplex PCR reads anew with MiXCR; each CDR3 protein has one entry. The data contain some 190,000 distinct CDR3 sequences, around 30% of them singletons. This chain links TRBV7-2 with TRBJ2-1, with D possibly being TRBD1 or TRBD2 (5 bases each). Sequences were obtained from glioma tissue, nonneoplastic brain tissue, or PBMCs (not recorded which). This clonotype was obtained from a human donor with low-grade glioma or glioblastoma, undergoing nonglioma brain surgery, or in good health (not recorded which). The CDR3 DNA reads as TGTGCCAGCAGCTTAGCTCGCAGGGACGATGAGCAGTTCTTC. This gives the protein CASSLARRDDEQFF.